This entry features one T cell receptor (beta chain) sequence. The antigen is not known. Measured with immunoSEQ multiplex PCR; TCRdb has only the in-frame clones, and not every one. Here the sample spans nearly 1 million clones, roughly 72% being singletons. The data derive from a study of shared clonotypes between healthy human individuals. Overall study: Each donor's CD4 naive and CD4 memory cells filled three plates apiece, CD8 naive two, and CD8 memory one. The study, taken as a whole, reports: A generally larger estimated richness was seen in naive subsets than in memory subsets.

Into CD45RA+ naive and CD45RA-negative memory subsets, the CD4+ cells were split. The CDR3 sequence is 14 residues long. Germline-derived CDR1 and CDR2 are MGHDK and SYGVNS. V was pared by 1 base and J by 7 bases, with 11 bases between. The receptor was isolated from a man aged 18 to 35 in good health. Sequencing was done on a sample of memory CD4+ T cells sorted from blood. Subset: CD45RA-negative fraction. This chain joins TRBV25-1 and TRBJ1-3; D ambiguous. CDR3 sequence reads: CASSELGTLNTIYF. The CDR3 DNA reads TGTGCCAGCAGTGAATTAGGAACATTGAACACCATATATTTT. The variable domain in full, completed from reference TRBV25-1 and TRBJ1-3, reads EADIYQTPRYLVIGTGKKITLECSQTMGHDKMYWYQQDPGMELHLIHYSYGVNSTEKGDLSSESTVSRIRTEHFPLTLESARPSHTSQYLCASSELGTLNTIYFGEGSWLTVV.